Listed here is a single TCR beta chain. This specimen comes from a study of blood T cell repertoires in COVID-19. Losses at the gene ends were 3 bases for V and 2 bases for J; bases not matched to a gene: 8. Germline values: CDR1 MRHNA, CDR2 SNTAGT. The length of the CDR3 is 16 residues. The repertoire was sequenced with immunoSEQ multiplex PCR; TCRdb's copy has only in-frame clones and lacks some. The sample carries under 65,000 clones, roughly nine tenths recorded once. The TCR comes from a human donor in a cohort sampled during active COVID-19. The sequenced sample consisted of peripheral blood. V and J are TRBV6-4 and TRBJ2-3, with 7 bases identical to TRBD2. The CDR3 sequence: CASSEVPGGLTDTQYF. The CDR3 nucleotides read TGTGCCAGCAGTGAGGTCCCGGGAGGACTCACAGATACGCAGTATTTT.